This T cell receptor (beta chain) was obtained from a study of human CD8 memory T cell subsets (dated by TCRdb to 2018 to 2020). Broadly, across the study: To assess clonal relationships, the TCRbeta repertoires of stem-like (TSTEM), progenitor exhausted-like (TPEX) and effector memory CD8+ T cell subsets were compared. TCRbeta repertoires were obtained from TSTEM, TPEX and effector memory subsets contributed by each of more than five donors. What the authors observed across the whole study: Clonotypes were shared with effector memory cells by both stem-like subsets, but only minimal overlap was found between TSTEM and TPEX repertoires, suggesting distinct antigen spectra. Only TCRbeta chains were sequenced, and repertoire comparisons were based on several donors, with testing performed by paired t-tests and Bonferroni correction. Based on Chao1 estimates, TSTEM subsets appeared to have greater repertoire diversity than TPEX subsets, which may reflect a broader range of specificities. Normalized Shannon-Wiener diversity was similarly high in the TSTEM and TPEX subsets, while the effector memory subsets were comparatively less diverse.

The sample was run on a NextSeq 550. A Human TCR Profiling Kit was used to prepare UMI-labeled 5' RACE TCRbeta libraries. Every TCRbeta library was prepared in parallel with an identical number of PCR cycles. Per the original workflow: Each TCRbeta library contained between about 2,900 and 18,000 functional CDR3beta clonotypes. MIGEC 1.2.9 handled UMI extraction and consensus assembly, with a minimum of three reads required per UMI. MiXCR 3.0.3 was used to extract in-frame CDR3beta repertoires. Diversity metrics were computed in VDJtools 1.2.1 after downsampling each sample to 42,000 randomly selected UMIs. For each sample pair, the repertoire overlap metrics D, R and F2 were calculated in VDJtools using the top 3,000 clones. After the reads were reprocessed by TCRdb, one entry was made per CDR3 protein sequence, with no DNA. The V and J calls were not made by the authors but by TCRdb's processing. The sample's own table lists 9,900 or so distinct CDR3 sequences. Of the sample, 15% falls within the top ten clones.

Per the germline V gene, KGHDR is the CDR1 and SFDVKD is the CDR2. From cysteine to phenylalanine, the CDR3 is 14 amino acids long. No DNA accompanies this entry. A remark on this clonotype: What this receptor recognizes is not known.

CCR7+ PD-1- TIGIT- cells were classified as stem-like memory CD8+ T cells (TSTEM). Density gradient separation was used to isolate peripheral blood mononuclear cells from healthy donor buffy coats. In the study, negative magnetic separation with EasySep or MojoSort CD8+ T cell isolation kits was used to enrich total CD8+ T cells. For each subset, total RNA was extracted using an RNeasy Mini Kit from duplicate vials of 150,000 sorted CD8+ T cells. The PBMCs were used fresh or after being cryopreserved in fetal bovine serum with around 10% DMSO. CD8+ T cell subsets were sorted to purity by fluorescence-activated cell sorting on a FACSAria III.

The sequenced sample consisted of CD8+ stem-like memory T cells (TSCM and TCM) sorted from PBMCs. The sample's cell subset or site, from its label and the paper: stem-like memory CD8 T cells (TSTEM), CCR7+ PD-1- TIGIT-. The rearranged segments are TRBV24-1 and TRBJ2-1; without DNA, the TCRdb call of TRBD2 cannot be checked. The sequence came from a human donor in good health. The CDR3 protein is CATRGTNSYNEQFF.